This T cell receptor beta chain comes out of a study of shared clonotypes between healthy human individuals. V shed 4 bases, J shed 7 bases, and the junction held 14 bases outside the gene matches. The CDR3 is 17 residues long. Germline-derived CDR1 and CDR2 are LGHNA and YNFKEQ. Investigators spread the genomic DNA of each subset evenly over several immunoSEQ plates. TCRdb's table, derived via immunoSEQ multiplex PCR, lists solely in-frame clones and lacks some. This sample has some 1,100,000 clones, with 75% to 85% found just once. The TCR comes from a man younger than 35 in good health. Some clones in this sample may be carry-over from other donors' samples. This rearrangement joins TRBV4-2 to TRBJ1-2, with 11 bases that match TRBD1. Sequenced: memory CD4+ T cells from PBMCs. The subset here: CD45RA-negative fraction. CDR3 nucleotide sequence: TGTGCCAGCAGCCGCCCCGGGACAGGGGGGAAGGCGGGTGGCTACACCTTC. The encoded protein is CASSRPGTGGKAGGYTF.